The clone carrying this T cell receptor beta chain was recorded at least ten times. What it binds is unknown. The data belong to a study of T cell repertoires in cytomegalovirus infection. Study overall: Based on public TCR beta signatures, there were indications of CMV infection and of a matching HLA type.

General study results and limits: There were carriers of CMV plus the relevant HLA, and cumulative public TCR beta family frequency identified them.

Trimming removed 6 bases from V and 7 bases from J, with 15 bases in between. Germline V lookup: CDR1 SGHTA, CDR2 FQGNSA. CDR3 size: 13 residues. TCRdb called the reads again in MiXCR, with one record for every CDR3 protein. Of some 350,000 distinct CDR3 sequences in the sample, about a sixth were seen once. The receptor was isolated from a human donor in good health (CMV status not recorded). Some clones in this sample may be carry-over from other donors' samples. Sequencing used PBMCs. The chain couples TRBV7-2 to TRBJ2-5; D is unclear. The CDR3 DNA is TGTGCCAGCAGGCCGGCCAGGCCCGGGACCCAGTACTTC. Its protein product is CASRPARPGTQYF. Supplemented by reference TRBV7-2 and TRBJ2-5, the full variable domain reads GAGVSQSPSNKVTEKGKDVELRCDPISGHTALYWYRQSLGQGLEFLIYFQGNSAPDKSGLPSDRFSAERTGGSVSTLTIQRTQQEDSAVYLCASRPARPGTQYFGPGTRLLVL.